These 12 T cell receptor beta chains were all obtained from the same sample, sequenced in a study of CD8+CD57+ T cells in acquired aplastic anemia. Individuals selected for sequencing had exhibited CD8+CD57+ cell expansion on flow cytometry. According to the study, genomic DNA was the template for TCR beta VDJ and CDR3 profiling. TCRdb processed the reads anew with MiXCR; each CDR3 protein has one entry. The sample contains approximately 220,000 distinct CDR3 sequences, under 55% of which appear only once. Material: sorted CD4+, CD8+, or CD8+CD57+ T cells (not recorded which) from PBMCs. These receptor sequences come from a human donor with aplastic anemia.

The chain joins TRBV7-8 to TRBJ1-4; 7 bases fit TRBD1. The CDR3 totals 17 residues. Per germline, CDR1 SGHVS and CDR2 FQNEAQ. After removal of 1 base from V and 7 bases from J, the junction contained 12 bases not matched to a gene. CDR3: CASSLGDDPGQFEKLFF. CDR3 coding DNA: TGTGCCAGCAGCTTAGGTGATGATCCGGGACAGTTTGAAAAACTGTTTTTT.

The V call is TRBV2, the J call TRBJ1-3, with a weak D call TRBD1 (6 bases). Germline CDR1 SNHLY, CDR2 FYNNEI. CDR3 length equals 14 residues. Deletions cut 6 bases from V and 4 bases from J, with 13 bases between. As DNA, the CDR3 is TGTGCCAGCAGGTCGGGGGGGCTCGGAAACACCATATATTTT. This gives the protein CASRSGGLGNTIYF.

The J gene is TRBJ2-1, the V gene TRBV9; 7 bases align to TRBD1. The V gene's germline CDR1 is SGDLS and CDR2 YYNGEE. CDR3 length equals 15 residues. V lost 3 bases to trimming and J lost 9 bases; unmatched junction nucleotides: 12. The CDR3 region has the DNA TGTGCCAGCAGCGACCGGACAGGAGGCCCGGGTGAGCAGTTCTTC. As protein: CASSDRTGGPGEQFF.

A remark on this clonotype: A much larger clone is a single base away; this may be a read error. The chain employs TRBV5-4 and TRBJ1-4, with D possibly TRBD1 on 5 matching bases. Germline V CDR1 and CDR2: SGHNT, YYREEE (reference sequence). With 0 bases removed from V and 6 bases from J, the gap between germline ends came to 9 bases. The CDR3 is made up of 14 amino acids. CDR3 sequence reads: CASSLAGYDEKLFF. The CDR3 DNA reads as TGTGCCAGCAGCTTGGCAGGGTATGATGAAAAACTGTTTTTT.

The chain is built from TRBV19 and TRBJ1-2, with a tentative D call TRBD1 (5 bases). The CDR3 is 14 amino acids. Germline lookup yields CDR1 LNHDA and CDR2 SQIVND (reference sequence). Trimming left V 1 base short and J 8 bases short, with 14 bases between. This CDR3 is CASSIVGPYFGYTF. The CDR3 DNA reads TGTGCCAGTAGTATAGTGGGACCTTATTTCGGCTACACCTTC.

The chain has TRBV10-3 and TRBJ2-1; D gene uncertain. V was shortened by 3 bases and J by 8 bases, with 11 bases between the two germline ends. Germline lookup yields CDR1 ENHRY and CDR2 SYGVKD. The CDR3 extends over 13 amino acids. The CDR3 loop is CAISDRAGHEQFF. The CDR3 DNA reads as TGTGCCATCAGTGATAGGGCCGGGCATGAGCAGTTCTTC.

V is TRBV7-9 and J is TRBJ1-2, with D possibly TRBD1 on 6 matching bases. Per germline, CDR1 SEHNR and CDR2 FQNEAQ (reference sequence). V gave up 5 bases and J gave up 6 bases, with 13 bases separating them. The CDR3 is 13 amino acids. The CDR3 nucleotides read TGTGCCAGCAGCCGAGGACAGCTCCATGGCTACACCTTC. This gives the protein CASSRGQLHGYTF. The variable domain in full, with the rest retrieved from reference TRBV7-9 and TRBJ1-2, is DTGVSQNPRHKITKRGQNVTFRCDPISEHNRLYWYRQTLGQGPEFLTYFQNEAQLEKSRLLSDRFSAERPKGSFSTLEIQRTEQGDSAMYLCASSRGQLHGYTFGSGTRLTVV.

This clonotype has more than one count but fewer than ten. The chain employs TRBV24-1 and TRBJ2-2; perhaps TRBD1 as D (5 bases). From germline, CDR1 is KGHDR and CDR2 SFDVKD. Trimming pared 5 bases from V and 10 bases from J, leaving 10 bases between. The CDR3 loop spans 12 amino acids. CDR3 residues: CATSARQTELFF. The CDR3, as DNA: TGTGCCACCAGTGCTCGACAGACGGAGCTGTTTTTT.

This clonotype was counted at least ten times. The J gene is TRBJ2-2, the V gene TRBV20-1; TRBD1 matches at 9 bases. Looked up from germline, CDR1 is DFQATT and CDR2 is SNEGSKA (reference sequence). CDR3 length: 14 residues. J gave up 8 bases and V 6 bases, and 10 bases lay outside the gene matches. CDR3 nucleotides: TGCAGTGCCCGCCACGACAGGGGGGCTGGGGAGCTGTTTTTT. This codes for CSARHDRGAGELFF.

The rearrangement joins TRBV9 to TRBJ2-7; tentative D call: TRBD1 (7 bases). The V and J ends lost 5 bases and 3 bases respectively, with 24 bases between them. This CDR3 region has 17 residues. Germline loops: CDR1 SGDLS, CDR2 YYNGEE. The DNA for the CDR3 is TGTGCCAGCAGTTTAAAATTCCCTCAGGGGGGTAACTACGAGCAGTACTTC. It is translated as CASSLKFPQGGNYEQYF.

V is TRBV12-3 or TRBV12-4 and J is TRBJ1-5; 7 nucleotides match TRBD1. The V segment lost 1 base and the J segment 4 bases; nucleotides outside the gene matches: 7. The CDR3 loop spans 16 amino acids. CDR3 region: CASSLVGNRGNQPQHF. CDR3 nucleotides: TGTGCCAGCAGTTTAGTAGGAAACAGGGGAAATCAGCCCCAGCATTTT.

This sequence joins TRBV25-1 and TRBJ2-7; perhaps D is TRBD1 or TRBD2 (6 bases each). Trimming left V 2 bases short and J 4 bases short, with 12 bases between. The germline CDR1 and CDR2 sequences are MGHDK and SYGVNS. This CDR3 has 14 amino acids. The CDR3 reads CASSEGGTMYEQYF. CDR3 DNA sequence: TGTGCCAGCAGTGAAGGCGGGACAATGTACGAGCAGTACTTC.